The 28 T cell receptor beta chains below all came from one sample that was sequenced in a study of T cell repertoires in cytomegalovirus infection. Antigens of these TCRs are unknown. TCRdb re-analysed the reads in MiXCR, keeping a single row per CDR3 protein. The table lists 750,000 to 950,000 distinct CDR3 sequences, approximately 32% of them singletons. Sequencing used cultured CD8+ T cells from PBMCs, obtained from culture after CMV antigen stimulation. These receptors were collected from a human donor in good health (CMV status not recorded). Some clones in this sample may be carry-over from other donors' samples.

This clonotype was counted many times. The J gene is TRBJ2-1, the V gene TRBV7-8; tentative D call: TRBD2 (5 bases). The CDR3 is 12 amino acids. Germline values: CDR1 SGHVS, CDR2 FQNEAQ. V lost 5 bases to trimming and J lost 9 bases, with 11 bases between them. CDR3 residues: CASSHTSGEQFF. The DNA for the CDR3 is TGTGCCAGCAGCCATACAAGCGGTGAGCAGTTCTTC.

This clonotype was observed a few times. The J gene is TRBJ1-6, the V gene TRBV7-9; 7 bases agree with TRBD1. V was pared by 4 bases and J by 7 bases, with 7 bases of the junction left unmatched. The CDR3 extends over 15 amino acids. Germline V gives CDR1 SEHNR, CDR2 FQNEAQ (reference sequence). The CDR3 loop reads CASSSSDRINSPLHF. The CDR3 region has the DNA TGTGCCAGCAGCTCCTCGGACAGGATAAATTCACCCCTCCACTTT.

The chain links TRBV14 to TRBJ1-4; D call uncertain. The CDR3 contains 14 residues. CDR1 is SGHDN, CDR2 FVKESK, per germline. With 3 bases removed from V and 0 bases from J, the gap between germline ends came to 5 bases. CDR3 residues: CASSHTATNEKLFF. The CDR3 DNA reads TGTGCCAGCAGCCACACAGCAACTAATGAAAAACTGTTTTTT. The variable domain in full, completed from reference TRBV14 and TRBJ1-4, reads EAGVTQFPSHSVIEKGQTVTLRCDPISGHDNLYWYRRVMGKEIKFLLHFVKESKQDESGMPNNRFLAERTGGTYSTLKVQPAELEDSGVYFCASSHTATNEKLFFGSGTQLSVL.

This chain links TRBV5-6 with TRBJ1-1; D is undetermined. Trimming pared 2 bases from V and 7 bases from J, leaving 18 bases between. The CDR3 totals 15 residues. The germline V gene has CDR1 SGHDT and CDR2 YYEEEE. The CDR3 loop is CASSLPTAGYIEAFF. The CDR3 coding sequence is TGTGCCAGCAGCTTACCAACAGCGGGCTACATTGAAGCTTTCTTT.

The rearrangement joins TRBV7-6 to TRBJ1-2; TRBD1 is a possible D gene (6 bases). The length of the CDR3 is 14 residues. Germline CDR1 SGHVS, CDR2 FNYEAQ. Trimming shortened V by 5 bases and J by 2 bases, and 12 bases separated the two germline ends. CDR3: CASSARDKNYGYTF. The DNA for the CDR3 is TGTGCCAGCAGCGCCCGGGACAAGAACTATGGCTACACCTTC.

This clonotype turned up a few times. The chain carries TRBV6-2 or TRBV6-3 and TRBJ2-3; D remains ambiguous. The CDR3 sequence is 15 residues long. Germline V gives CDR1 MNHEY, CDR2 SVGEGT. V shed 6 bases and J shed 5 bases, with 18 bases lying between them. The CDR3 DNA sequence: TGTGCCAGCAGAAGCGACCTCTCTCCGGGAGATACGCAGTATTTT. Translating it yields CASRSDLSPGDTQYF.

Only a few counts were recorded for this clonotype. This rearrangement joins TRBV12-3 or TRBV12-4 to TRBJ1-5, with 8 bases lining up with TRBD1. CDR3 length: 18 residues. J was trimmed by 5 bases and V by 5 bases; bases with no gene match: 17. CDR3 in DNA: TGTGCCAGCAGTCCGACAGGGGCCCCCCTTCTTAGGCATCAGCCCCAGCATTTT. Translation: CASSPTGAPLLRHQPQHF.

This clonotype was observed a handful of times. Written as DNA, the CDR3 is TGCGCCAGCAGCCTCTCTGTGGGGGTCTCCTACAATGAGCAGTTCTTC. Its translation: CASSLSVGVSYNEQFF. V is TRBV4-1 and J is TRBJ2-1, with D tentatively TRBD1 or TRBD2 (5 bases each). The V end lost 4 bases, the J end lost 0 bases, and 13 bases lay between the germline ends. CDR3 length equals 16 residues. Germline assignment: CDR1 MGHRA and CDR2 YSYEKL.

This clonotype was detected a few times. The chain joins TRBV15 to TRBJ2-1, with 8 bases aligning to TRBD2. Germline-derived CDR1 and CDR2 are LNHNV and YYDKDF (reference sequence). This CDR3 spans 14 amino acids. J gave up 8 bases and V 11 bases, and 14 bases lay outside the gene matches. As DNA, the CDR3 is TGTGCCCACGGACGGGGGGGCGAGGATGATGAGCAGTTCTTC. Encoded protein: CAHGRGGEDDEQFF. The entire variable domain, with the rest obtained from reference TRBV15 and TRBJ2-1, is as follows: DAMVIQNPRYQVTQFGKPVTLSCSQTLNHNVMYWYQQKSSQAPKLLFHYYDKDFNNEADTPDNFQSRRPNTSFCFLDIRSPGLGDTAMYLCAHGRGGEDDEQFFGPGTRLTVL.

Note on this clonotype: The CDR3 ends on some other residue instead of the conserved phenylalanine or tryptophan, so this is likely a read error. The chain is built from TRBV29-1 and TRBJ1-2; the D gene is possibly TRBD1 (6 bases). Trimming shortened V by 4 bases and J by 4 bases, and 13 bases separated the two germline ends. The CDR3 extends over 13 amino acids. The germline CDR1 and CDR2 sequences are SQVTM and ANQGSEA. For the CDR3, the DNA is TGCAGCGTTGCGGCAGGGGCCCCCTATGGCTACACCTCC. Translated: CSVAAGAPYGYTS.

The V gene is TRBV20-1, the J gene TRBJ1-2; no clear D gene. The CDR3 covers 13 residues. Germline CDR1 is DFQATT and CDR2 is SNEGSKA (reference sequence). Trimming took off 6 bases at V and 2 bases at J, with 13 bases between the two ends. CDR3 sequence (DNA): TGCAGTGCCCCATCGGAGACAAACTATGGCTACACCTTC. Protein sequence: CSAPSETNYGYTF.

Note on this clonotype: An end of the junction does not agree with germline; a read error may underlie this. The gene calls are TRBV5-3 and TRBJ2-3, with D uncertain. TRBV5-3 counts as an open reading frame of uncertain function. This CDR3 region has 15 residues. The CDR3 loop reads CASSLFAVSTDTQYF. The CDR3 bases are TGTGCCAGCAGCTTGTTCGCGGTCAGCACAGATACGCAGTATTTT.

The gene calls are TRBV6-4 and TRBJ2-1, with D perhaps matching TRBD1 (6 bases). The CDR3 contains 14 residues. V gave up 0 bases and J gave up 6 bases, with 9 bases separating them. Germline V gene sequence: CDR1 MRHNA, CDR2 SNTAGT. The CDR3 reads CASSDSMTGNEQFF. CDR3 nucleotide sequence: TGTGCCAGCAGTGACTCCATGACAGGCAATGAGCAGTTCTTC.

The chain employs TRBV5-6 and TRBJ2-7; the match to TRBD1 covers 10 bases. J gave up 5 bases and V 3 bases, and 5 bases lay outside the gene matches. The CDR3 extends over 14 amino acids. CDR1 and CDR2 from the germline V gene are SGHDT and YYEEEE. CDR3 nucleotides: TGTGCCAGCAGCTACGGACAGGGGGGCGACGAGCAGTACTTC. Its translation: CASSYGQGGDEQYF.

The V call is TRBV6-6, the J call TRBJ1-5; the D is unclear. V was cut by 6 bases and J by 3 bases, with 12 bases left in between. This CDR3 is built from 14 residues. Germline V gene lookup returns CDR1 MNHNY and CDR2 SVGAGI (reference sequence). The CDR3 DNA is TGTGCCAGCAGAGCGGAGGTTTACAATCAGCCCCAGCATTTT. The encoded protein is CASRAEVYNQPQHF.

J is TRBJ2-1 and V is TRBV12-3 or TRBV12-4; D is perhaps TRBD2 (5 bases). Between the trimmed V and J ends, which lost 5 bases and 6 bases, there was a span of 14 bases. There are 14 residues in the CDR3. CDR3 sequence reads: CASSPSSGFNEQFF. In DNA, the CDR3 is TGTGCCAGCAGTCCCTCCAGCGGTTTCAATGAGCAGTTCTTC.

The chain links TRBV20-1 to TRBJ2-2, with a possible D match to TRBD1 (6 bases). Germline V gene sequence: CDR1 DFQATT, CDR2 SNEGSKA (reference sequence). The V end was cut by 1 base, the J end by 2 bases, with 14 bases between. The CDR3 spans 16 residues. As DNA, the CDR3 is TGCAGTGCTAGAGTGTCTCCGGGACAAAACACCGGGGAGCTGTTTTTT. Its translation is CSARVSPGQNTGELFF.

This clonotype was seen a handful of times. This CDR3 is CASSYRFILETQYF. CDR3 sequence (DNA): TGTGCCAGCAGTTACAGGTTTATACTAGAGACCCAGTACTTC. The chain carries TRBV6-6 and TRBJ2-5; no clear D gene. Per the germline V gene, CDR1 is MNHNY and CDR2 is SVGAGI (reference sequence). The germline V and J ends were trimmed by 2 bases and 4 bases, with 11 bases remaining between them. The CDR3 has 14 residues.

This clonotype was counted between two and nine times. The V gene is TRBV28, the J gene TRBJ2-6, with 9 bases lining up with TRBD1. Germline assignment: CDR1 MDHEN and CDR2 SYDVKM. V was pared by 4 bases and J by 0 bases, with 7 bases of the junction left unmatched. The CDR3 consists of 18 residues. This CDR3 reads CASSSFGQGNSGANVLTF. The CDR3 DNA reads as TGTGCCAGCAGTTCCTTCGGACAGGGGAACTCTGGGGCCAACGTCCTGACTTTC.

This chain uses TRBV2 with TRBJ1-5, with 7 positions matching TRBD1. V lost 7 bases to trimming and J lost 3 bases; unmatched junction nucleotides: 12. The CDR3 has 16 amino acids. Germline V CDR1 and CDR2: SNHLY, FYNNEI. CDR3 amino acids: CASKTPGQVNNQPQHF. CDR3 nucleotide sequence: TGTGCCAGCAAAACCCCTGGACAGGTCAACAATCAGCCCCAGCATTTT.

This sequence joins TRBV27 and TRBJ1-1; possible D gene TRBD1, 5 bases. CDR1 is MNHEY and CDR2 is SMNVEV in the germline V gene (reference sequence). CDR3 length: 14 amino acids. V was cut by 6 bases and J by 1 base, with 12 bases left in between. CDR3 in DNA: TGTGCCAGCAGGCTTCCGGGGCAGAACACTGAAGCTTTCTTT. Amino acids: CASRLPGQNTEAFF.

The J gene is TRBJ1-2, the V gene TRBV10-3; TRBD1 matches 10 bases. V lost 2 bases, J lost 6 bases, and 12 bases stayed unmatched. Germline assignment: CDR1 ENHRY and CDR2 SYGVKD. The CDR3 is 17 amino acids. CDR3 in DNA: TGTGCCATCAGTGAGAGGCGGCCCAGGGACAGGGGTGATGGCTACACCTTC. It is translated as CAISERRPRDRGDGYTF.

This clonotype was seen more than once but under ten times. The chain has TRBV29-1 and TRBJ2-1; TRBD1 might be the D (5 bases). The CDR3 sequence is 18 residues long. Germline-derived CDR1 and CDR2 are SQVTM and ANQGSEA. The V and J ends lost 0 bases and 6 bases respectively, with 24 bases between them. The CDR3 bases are TGCAGCGTTGAAGATCTCGTCTTCAGGGAATCCTTCGGCAATGAGCAGTTCTTC. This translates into CSVEDLVFRESFGNEQFF.

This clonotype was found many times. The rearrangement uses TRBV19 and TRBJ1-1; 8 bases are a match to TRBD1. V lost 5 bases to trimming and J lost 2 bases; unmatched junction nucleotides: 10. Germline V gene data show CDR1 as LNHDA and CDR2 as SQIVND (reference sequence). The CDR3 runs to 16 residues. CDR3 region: CASSPAPDRGNTEAFF. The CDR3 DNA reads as TGTGCCAGTAGTCCCGCCCCTGACAGGGGAAACACTGAAGCTTTCTTT.

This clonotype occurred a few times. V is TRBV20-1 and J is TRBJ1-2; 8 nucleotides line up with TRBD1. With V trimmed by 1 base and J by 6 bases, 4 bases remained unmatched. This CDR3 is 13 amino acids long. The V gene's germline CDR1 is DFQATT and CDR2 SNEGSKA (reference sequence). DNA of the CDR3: TGCAGTGCTAGAGGGACAGGGAAGGATGGCTACACCTTC. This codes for CSARGTGKDGYTF.

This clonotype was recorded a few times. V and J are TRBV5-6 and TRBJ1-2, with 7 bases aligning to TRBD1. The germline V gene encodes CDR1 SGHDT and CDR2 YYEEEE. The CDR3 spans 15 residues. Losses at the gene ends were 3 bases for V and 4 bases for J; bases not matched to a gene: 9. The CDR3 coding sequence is TGTGCCAGCAGCTCGACAGGCAGGGGGATCTATGGCTACACCTTC. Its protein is CASSSTGRGIYGYTF.

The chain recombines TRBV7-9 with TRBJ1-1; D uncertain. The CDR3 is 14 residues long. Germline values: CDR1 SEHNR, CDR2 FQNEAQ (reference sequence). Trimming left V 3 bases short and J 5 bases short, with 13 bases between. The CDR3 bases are TGTGCCAGCAGCTTTTCTACCACAACAACTGAAGCTTTCTTT. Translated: CASSFSTTTTEAFF.

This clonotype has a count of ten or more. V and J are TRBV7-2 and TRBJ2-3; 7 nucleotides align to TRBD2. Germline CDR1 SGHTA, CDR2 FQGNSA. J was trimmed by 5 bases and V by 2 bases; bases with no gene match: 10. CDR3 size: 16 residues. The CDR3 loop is CASSLKRGPRGDTQYF. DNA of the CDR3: TGTGCCAGCAGCTTAAAGCGGGGCCCCCGAGGAGATACGCAGTATTTT.